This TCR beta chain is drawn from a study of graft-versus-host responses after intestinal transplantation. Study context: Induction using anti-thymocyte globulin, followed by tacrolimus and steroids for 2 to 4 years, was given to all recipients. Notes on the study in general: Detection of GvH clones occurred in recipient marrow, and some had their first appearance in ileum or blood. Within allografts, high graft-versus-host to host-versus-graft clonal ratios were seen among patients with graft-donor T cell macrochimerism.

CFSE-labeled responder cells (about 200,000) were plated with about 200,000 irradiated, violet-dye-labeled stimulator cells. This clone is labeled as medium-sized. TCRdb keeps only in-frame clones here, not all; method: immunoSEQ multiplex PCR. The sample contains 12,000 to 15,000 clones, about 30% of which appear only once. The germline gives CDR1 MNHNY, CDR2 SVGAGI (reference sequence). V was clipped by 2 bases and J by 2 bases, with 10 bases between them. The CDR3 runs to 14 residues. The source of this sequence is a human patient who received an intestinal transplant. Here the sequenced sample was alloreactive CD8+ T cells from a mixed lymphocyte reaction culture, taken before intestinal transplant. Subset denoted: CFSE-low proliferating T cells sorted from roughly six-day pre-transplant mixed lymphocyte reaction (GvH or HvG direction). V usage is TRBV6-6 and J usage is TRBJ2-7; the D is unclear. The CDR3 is CASSYADLAYEQYF. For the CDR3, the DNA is TGTGCCAGCAGTTACGCCGACCTAGCCTACGAGCAGTACTTC.